These T cell receptor beta chains were read from a single sample in a study of early stage breast cancer tumors. Data came from immunoSEQ multiplex PCR; TCRdb stores just in-frame clones and leaves some out. The sample has 15,000 or so clones, approximately 88% seen once; the top ten hold around 4.9%. Material for sequencing was normal breast tissue next to the tumor. The source is a person in their thirties with breast cancer. Both conserved end residues are part of each CDR3. D genes are given only for firm matches. Clone sizes are given selectively: once, few, many, or a class where the clone is expanded.

j_gene: TRBJ2-7
abundance: .
v_gene: TRBV6-5
d_gene: .
CDR3nt: TGTGCCAGCAGGATGGGGTACGAGCAGTACTTC
CDR3aa: CASRMGYEQYF

j_gene: TRBJ1-3
abundance: .
v_gene: TRBV5-6
d_gene: TRBD1
CDR3nt: TGTGCCAGCAGCTGGCAGGGACAGGGGAAGGGAAACACCATATATTTT
CDR3aa: CASSWQGQGKGNTIYF

j_gene: TRBJ2-1
abundance: .
v_gene: TRBV11-3
d_gene: TRBD2
CDR3nt: TGTGCCAGCAGCTCCGTGGCTAGCGGTGACAATGAGCAGTTCTTC
CDR3aa: CASSSVASGDNEQFF

j_gene: TRBJ2-1
abundance: .
v_gene: TRBV27
d_gene: TRBD1
CDR3nt: TGTGCCAGCAGTCTCCGGGACAGGGAGATCAATGAGCAGTTCTTC
CDR3aa: CASSLRDREINEQFF

j_gene: TRBJ1-4
abundance: .
v_gene: TRBV27
d_gene: .
CDR3nt: TGTGCCAGCGGGGAGGGCCACAGACTGTTTTTT
CDR3aa: CASGEGHRLFF

j_gene: TRBJ2-7
abundance: .
v_gene: TRBV11-3
d_gene: .
CDR3nt: TGTGCCAGCAGCTTAGATAACGGCTACGAGCAGTACTTC
CDR3aa: CASSLDNGYEQYF

j_gene: TRBJ1-3
abundance: .
v_gene: TRBV6-5
d_gene: .
CDR3nt: TGTGCCACCGGGAGGTCTGGGGACACCATATATTTT
CDR3aa: CATGRSGDTIYF

j_gene: TRBJ2-1
abundance: .
v_gene: TRBV5-1
d_gene: .
CDR3nt: TGCGCCAGCAGCTCCGACAGCTTATACAATGAGCAGTTCTTC
CDR3aa: CASSSDSLYNEQFF

j_gene: TRBJ2-1
abundance: .
v_gene: TRBV6-4
d_gene: TRBD2
CDR3nt: TGTGCCAGCAGTATCCGGGACAGCGGGGGGGATGAGCAGTTCTTC
CDR3aa: CASSIRDSGGDEQFF

j_gene: TRBJ2-3
abundance: .
v_gene: TRBV29-1
d_gene: .
CDR3nt: TGCAGCGTTGCGGCGGCTAGCACAGATACGCAGTATTTT
CDR3aa: CSVAAASTDTQYF

j_gene: TRBJ2-7
abundance: few
v_gene: TRBV19
d_gene: .
CDR3nt: TGTGCCAGTAGTATAGCGGGCCAGGGTGTCTACGAGCAGTACTTC
CDR3aa: CASSIAGQGVYEQYF

j_gene: TRBJ1-3
abundance: .
v_gene: TRBV30
d_gene: .
CDR3nt: TGTGCCTGGACCGTGGTCTTTGGAAACACCATATATTTT
CDR3aa: CAWTVVFGNTIYF

j_gene: TRBJ2-6
abundance: once
v_gene: TRBV4-1
d_gene: TRBD2
CDR3nt: TGCGCCAGCAGCCAAGTCCCTTGGGGGGGCTCTGGGGCCAACGTCCTGACTTTC
CDR3aa: CASSQVPWGGSGANVLTF

j_gene: TRBJ1-1
abundance: .
v_gene: TRBV9
d_gene: .
CDR3nt: TGTGCCAGCAGCTTTACACTGCACACTGAAGCTTTCTTT
CDR3aa: CASSFTLHTEAFF

j_gene: TRBJ1-2
abundance: .
v_gene: TRBV30
d_gene: .
CDR3nt: TGTGCCTGGAGTCTCCGGGACAATCAACGGGACGGCTACACCTTC
CDR3aa: CAWSLRDNQRDGYTF

j_gene: TRBJ2-3
abundance: once
v_gene: TRBV7-2
d_gene: TRBD2
CDR3nt: TGTGCCAGCCACGTGCGACTAGCGTACACAGATACGCAGTATTTT
CDR3aa: CASHVRLAYTDTQYF

j_gene: TRBJ1-6
abundance: .
v_gene: TRBV9
d_gene: .
CDR3nt: TGTGCCAGCAGCGTAGGAGGAACCTATAATTCACCCCTCCACTTT
CDR3aa: CASSVGGTYNSPLHF

j_gene: TRBJ2-1
abundance: .
v_gene: TRBV25-1
d_gene: .
CDR3nt: TGTGCCAGCAGTGAATTCGGCTATCCAAACAATGAGCAGTTCTTC
CDR3aa: CASSEFGYPNNEQFF

j_gene: TRBJ2-1
abundance: .
v_gene: TRBV29-1
d_gene: TRBD2
CDR3nt: TGCAGCGTTGGGCGGCTAGCGGGAGTTAATGAGCAGTTCTTC
CDR3aa: CSVGRLAGVNEQFF

j_gene: TRBJ2-1
abundance: .
v_gene: TRBV10-2
d_gene: .
CDR3nt: TGCGCCAGCAGGATTACGCAGGCTCATGAGCAGTTCTTC
CDR3aa: CASRITQAHEQFF

j_gene: TRBJ2-7
abundance: .
v_gene: TRBV19
d_gene: TRBD2
CDR3nt: TGTGCCAGTAGTCCCTGGGAGGGCTACAACTACGAGCAGTACTTC
CDR3aa: CASSPWEGYNYEQYF

j_gene: TRBJ2-5
abundance: .
v_gene: TRBV7-8
d_gene: TRBD2
CDR3nt: TGTGCCAGCAGCTTAGGTAGCGGGAGACGAGAGACCCAGTACTTC
CDR3aa: CASSLGSGRRETQYF